This T cell receptor (beta chain) was sequenced for a study of T cells in Graves' hyperthyroidism and ophthalmopathy. Study-wide background: Peripheral blood was taken when the disease was first diagnosed, before any treatment began. Study results and limitations: Ophthalmopathy and stable hyperthyroidism were told apart by a 13 V-J model.

This clonotype was seen many times. What it recognizes is unknown. The CDR3 spans 13 residues. Germline-derived CDR1 and CDR2 are SEHNR and FQNEAQ (reference sequence). Between the trimmed V and J ends, which lost 1 base and 7 bases, there was a span of 11 bases. Thyroid ultrasound and orbital computed tomography, with clinical symptoms and serum thyroxine and TRAb, informed diagnoses. Template material for amplifying TCR beta CDR3 regions consisted of RNA transcripts. A first-round RT-PCR of the TCR CDR3 used the HTBI primer set. MiXCR, run by TCRdb on the multiplex PCR reads, gives a single entry per CDR3 protein. The data show a few hundred thousand distinct CDR3 sequences, more than 14% seen once.

This receptor was taken from a woman aged 25 to 39 with Graves' ophthalmopathy. The source material was blood. The rearrangement uses TRBV7-9 and TRBJ2-7, with D perhaps TRBD2 (5 bases). The CDR3 DNA follows: TGTGCCAGCAGCTTAGGTCCTGACTATGAGCAGTACTTC. Translated, it gives CASSLGPDYEQYF.